These 21 T cell receptor beta chains came from one sample sequenced in a study of blood T cell repertoires in COVID-19. The table came from immunoSEQ multiplex PCR; TCRdb's copy has only in-frame clones and leaves some out. The repertoire consists of over 250,000 clones, with roughly 85% occurring once and the leading ten covering approximately 5%. The sequencing input was PBMCs or T cells enriched from blood (not recorded which). These receptors came from a middle-aged man who had been exposed to COVID-19.

V and J are TRBV9 and TRBJ1-2, with 8 bases identical to TRBD1. V shed 3 bases, J shed 1 base, and the junction held 11 bases outside the gene matches. Germline CDR1 SGDLS, CDR2 YYNGEE. This CDR3 has 17 amino acids. The CDR3 region has the DNA TGTGCCAGCAGCGCTGGACAGGGCAATTCCTTTAACTATGGCTACACCTTC. It translates to CASSAGQGNSFNYGYTF.

The genes are TRBV6-2 or TRBV6-3 and TRBJ2-5, with 9 nucleotides matching TRBD1. CDR3 size: 15 residues. Trimming took 5 bases from V and 2 from J; bases not matched to a gene: 6. CDR1 and CDR2 from the germline V gene are MNHEY and SVGEGT. CDR3 amino acids: CASSKQGAAQETQYF. The DNA of the CDR3 is TGTGCCAGCAGTAAACAGGGGGCGGCTCAAGAGACCCAGTACTTC.

This clone was seen more than once but under ten times. The chain links TRBV13 to TRBJ2-7, with 10 bases matching TRBD2. V was clipped by 4 bases and J by 7 bases; unmatched bases: 13. Germline CDR1 PRHDT, CDR2 FYEKMQ (reference sequence). The CDR3 has 16 residues. The CDR3 spells CASSYKVLAGADEQYF. The CDR3 DNA follows: TGTGCCAGCAGCTATAAAGTCCTAGCGGGAGCTGATGAGCAGTACTTC.

The CDR3 DNA reads as TGTGCCATCAGTGACCTTACTAGCTCCTACAATGAGCAGTTCTTC. This gives the protein CAISDLTSSYNEQFF. The rearrangement links TRBV10-3 to TRBJ2-1; possible D gene TRBD2, 5 bases. CDR1 ENHRY and CDR2 SYGVKD come from the germline V gene. The V end lost 3 bases, the J end lost 0 bases, and 9 bases lay between the germline ends. This CDR3 is 15 amino acids long.

The V gene is TRBV6-5, the J gene TRBJ1-6, with TRBD1 as a possible D gene (6 bases). This CDR3 contains 12 residues. Germline V gives CDR1 MNHEY, CDR2 SVGAGI. The V end was cut by 8 bases, the J end by 8 bases, with 10 bases between. Written as DNA, the CDR3 is TGTGCCAGCCGGGACACCGATTCACCCCTCCACTTT. Encoded protein: CASRDTDSPLHF.

The chain recombines TRBV5-1 with TRBJ1-1, with 7 positions matching TRBD1. The CDR3 has 14 amino acids. Unmatched junction bases numbered 4, after V lost 1 base and J lost 4 bases. Germline-derived CDR1 and CDR2 are SGHRS and YFSETQ. The DNA of the CDR3 is TGCGCCAGCAGCTTGAGGACAGGAGGCACTGAAGCTTTCTTT. Translated, it gives CASSLRTGGTEAFF.

The gene calls are TRBV19 and TRBJ2-3; D is possibly TRBD2 (5 bases). The V gene lost 1 base and the J gene lost 4 bases, with 12 bases spanning the gap. The germline V gene has CDR1 LNHDA and CDR2 SQIVND (reference sequence). The CDR3 spans 15 residues. CDR3 protein: CASSIGGLGADTQYF. DNA for the CDR3: TGTGCCAGTAGTATAGGAGGGCTTGGAGCAGATACGCAGTATTTT.

The CDR3 region has the DNA TGTGCCAGCAGTGGTAGCGGGAGGGATACCGGGGAGCTGTTTTTT. Translating gives CASSGSGRDTGELFF. The chain joins TRBV9 to TRBJ2-2, with 11 positions matching TRBD2. Germline CDR1 and CDR2: SGDLS and YYNGEE. With V trimmed by 5 bases and J by 5 bases, 5 bases remained unmatched. The CDR3 has 15 amino acids.

V gene TRBV7-2 combines with J gene TRBJ2-5; 9 nucleotides align to TRBD1. Germline CDR1 is SGHTA and CDR2 is FQGNSA. The junction had 8 bases not matched to a gene; V was cut back by 4 bases and J by 5 bases. The CDR3 runs 15 residues. CDR3 DNA: TGTGCCAGCAGCTGGGGACAGGGCAGGCGGGAGACCCAGTACTTC. Translating it yields CASSWGQGRRETQYF.

The gene calls are TRBV12-2 and TRBJ1-2; the table names TRBD1, a call not compared with the DNA. TRBV12-2 represents a pseudogene. CDR3 length: 16 residues. CDR3 nucleotide sequence: TGTGCAAGTCGCAGCTTTATTGGGCAGGGAATGGGTGGCTACACCTTC. This gives the protein CASRSFIGQGMGGYTF.

The CDR3 region is CASSEPGLRYNEQFF. For the CDR3, the DNA is TGTGCCAGCAGCGAACCGGGACTACGATACAATGAGCAGTTCTTC. The V gene is TRBV7-2, the J gene TRBJ2-1, with 7 positions matching TRBD2. J lost 4 bases, V lost 5 bases, and 8 bases had no gene match. The CDR3 length is 15 residues. Germline CDR1 is SGHTA and CDR2 is FQGNSA.

This clone was picked up a small number of times. The genes are TRBV9 and TRBJ1-2, with a possible D match to TRBD1 (6 bases). In germline, CDR1 is SGDLS, CDR2 YYNGEE. The CDR3 contains 15 residues. V was trimmed by 3 bases and J by 8 bases, leaving 20 bases between them. In DNA form, the CDR3 reads TGTGCCAGCAGCGCACCGACCGGGACACGGGGAGGCTACACCTTC. Its translation: CASSAPTGTRGGYTF. The full variable domain, rest sourced from reference TRBV9 and TRBJ1-2, is DSGVTQTPKHLITATGQRVTLRCSPRSGDLSVYWYQQSLDQGLQFLIQYYNGEERAKGNILERFSAQQFPDLHSELNLSSLELGDSALYFCASSAPTGTRGGYTFGSGTRLTVV.

V gene TRBV19 combines with J gene TRBJ2-2, with TRBD1 matching over 12 bases. Germline assignment: CDR1 LNHDA and CDR2 SQIVND (reference sequence). The CDR3 covers 18 residues. Trimming took 8 bases from V and 7 from J; bases not matched to a gene: 17. CDR3 residues: CASRWEFTGTGGIGELFF. The CDR3 region has the DNA TGTGCCAGTCGTTGGGAATTTACCGGGACAGGGGGCATCGGGGAGCTGTTTTTT.

This clone appeared a single time. The gene calls are TRBV5-5 and TRBJ2-7; a possible D gene is TRBD1 (5 bases). The CDR3 is 16 amino acids. V lost 1 base and J 2 bases, leaving 16 bases between the germline ends. Germline lookup yields CDR1 SGHKS and CDR2 YYEKEE (reference sequence). For the CDR3, the DNA is TGTGCCAGCAGCTTGCAAGGTATCAGGACAACCTACGAGCAGTACTTC. Translation: CASSLQGIRTTYEQYF.

The chain carries TRBV15 and TRBJ1-6, with 7 bases fitting TRBD1. V was clipped by 1 base and J by 7 bases; unmatched bases: 1. Looked up from germline, CDR1 is LNHNV and CDR2 is YYDKDF (reference sequence). The CDR3 contains 14 residues. CDR3 region: CATSRATGNSPLHF. For the CDR3, the DNA is TGTGCCACCAGCAGAGCGACAGGGAATTCACCCCTCCACTTT.

The rearrangement joins TRBV4-1 to TRBJ1-5, with D perhaps TRBD1 (6 bases). CDR3 length: 16 amino acids. Trimming shortened V by 0 bases and J by 4 bases, and 13 bases separated the two germline ends. The germline CDR1 and CDR2 sequences are MGHRA and YSYEKL. CDR3 nucleotides: TGCGCCAGCAGCCAAGAGGGCAGGGGATTAAATCAGCCCCAGCATTTT. This translates into CASSQEGRGLNQPQHF.

V and J are TRBV7-9 and TRBJ2-7, with 13 positions matching TRBD2. CDR1 is SEHNR, CDR2 FQNEAQ, per germline (reference sequence). V lost 3 bases, J lost 4 bases, and 9 bases stayed unmatched. This CDR3 is built from 17 residues. The CDR3 sequence is CASSFRPGLAGLYEQYF. CDR3 nucleotides: TGTGCCAGCAGCTTCCGACCGGGACTAGCGGGATTATACGAGCAGTACTTC.

The chain recombines TRBV25-1 with TRBJ2-4; 8 bases are a match to TRBD1. The germline V gene has CDR1 MGHDK and CDR2 SYGVNS. Trimming took 3 bases from V and 8 from J; bases not matched to a gene: 6. The CDR3 runs to 14 residues. The CDR3, as DNA: TGTGCCAGCAGTGACGACAGGGGAGAGGACATTCAGTACTTC. Amino acid sequence: CASSDDRGEDIQYF.

This chain uses TRBV27 with TRBJ1-5; 7 bases are shared with TRBD1. Losses at the gene ends were 3 bases for V and 6 bases for J; bases not matched to a gene: 8. The CDR3 covers 15 residues. Germline V CDR1 and CDR2: MNHEY, SMNVEV (reference sequence). CDR3 bases: TGTGCCAGCAGTTTGTCGGACAGGTTATCTCAGCCCCAGCATTTT. Translated, it gives CASSLSDRLSQPQHF.

This clone was observed a handful of times. V is TRBV24-1 and J is TRBJ2-4, with a weak D call TRBD2 (5 bases). This CDR3 has 20 amino acids. Germline CDR1 KGHDR, CDR2 SFDVKD. Trimming stripped 0 bases from V and 3 bases from J, with 23 bases between. The CDR3 region has the DNA TGTGCCACCAGTGATTTGGCCCTTTTTGAGCCTCTGGGAGACAAAAACATTCAGTACTTC. It codes for CATSDLALFEPLGDKNIQYF.

V usage is TRBV29-1 and J usage is TRBJ2-7; D gene ambiguous. CDR3 length equals 13 residues. Germline values: CDR1 SQVTM, CDR2 ANQGSEA. V dropped 4 bases and J dropped 6 bases, with 16 bases sitting between them. CDR3 region: CSVGSFIASEQYF. For the CDR3, the DNA is TGCAGCGTTGGGTCCTTTATCGCGAGCGAGCAGTACTTC.